This TCR beta chain was sequenced for a study of tumor and adjacent non-tumor tissue in lung cancer. About the research overall: Around 4.4 million productive TCRbeta reads were obtained per sample on average. Whole-study findings and limits: Normal lung showed higher cumulative top 100 clone frequency than tumor.

As to this clonotype: The antigen remains undetermined.

RNA was extracted from bulk tissue without any cell sorting. Distant lung tissue was collected more than 3 cm away from the tumor edge. Chemotherapy-naive patients with new lung cancer underwent thoracic surgery in China, August–November 2014. A modified ARM-PCR protocol with three rounds of nested PCR amplified TCRbeta. TCRdb used MiXCR to reprocess the multiplex PCR reads, holding one entry per CDR3 protein. Of roughly 67,000 distinct CDR3 sequences in the sample, about 77% were seen once. Germline values: CDR1 SGHRS, CDR2 YFSETQ. Trimming took 3 bases from V and 5 from J, leaving 27 bases between them. This CDR3 spans 18 amino acids.

This receptor was identified in a man aged 55 to 70 with non-small cell lung cancer. Sequencing input: distant non-tumor lung tissue. The gene calls are TRBV5-1 and TRBJ2-7; D remains unclear. The CDR3 bases are TGCGCCAGCAGCTGGACGAGGCAGGCCGTGGGTCTTGACCACGAGCAGTACTTC. Amino acid sequence: CASSWTRQAVGLDHEQYF.